What follows are 30 T cell receptor beta chains derived from one specimen sequenced in a study of blood T cells in healthy people across ages. A sample-barcoded 5' primer and a J-beta primer mix were used in a second PCR of roughly 7 to 11 cycles. TCRdb analysed the 5' RACE reads with MiXCR anew, one entry per CDR3 protein. The data contain under 800,000 distinct CDR3 sequences, around 21% of them singletons. The material sequenced was blood. These receptors were obtained from a man in his sixties or seventies in good health.

The chain is built from TRBV20-1 and TRBJ1-2; D possibly corresponds to TRBD1 (6 bases). V lost 4 bases to trimming and J lost 2 bases, with 17 bases between them. From germline, CDR1 is DFQATT and CDR2 SNEGSKA (reference sequence). This CDR3 comprises 15 residues. The CDR3 DNA reads as TGCAGTGCTATATGGGGGGACACGATCAACTATGGCTACACCTTC. Amino acids: CSAIWGDTINYGYTF.

Regarding this clonotype: A read error may explain this, as a much larger clone is one base away. The V gene is TRBV11-2, the J gene TRBJ1-2; D not resolved. Germline V gives CDR1 SGHAT, CDR2 FQNNGV. The CDR3 loop spans 17 amino acids. The V gene lost 1 base and the J gene lost 1 base, with 16 bases spanning the gap. The CDR3 DNA sequence: TGTGCCAGCAGCTTAGGGCCCACCTTGGCCATTAACTATGGCTACACCTTC. Residues: CASSLGPTLAINYGYTF.

This clonotype was seen a handful of times. This chain joins TRBV5-1 and TRBJ2-1; no firm D call. Deletions cut 0 bases from V and 4 bases from J, with 8 bases between. The CDR3 has 14 residues. In germline, CDR1 is SGHRS, CDR2 YFSETQ. The CDR3 sequence is CASSLGEDYNEQFF. CDR3 in DNA: TGCGCCAGCAGCTTGGGGGAAGATTACAATGAGCAGTTCTTC.

The chain uses TRBV15 and TRBJ2-5; TRBD2 is a possible D gene (5 bases). The CDR3 covers 16 residues. With 0 bases removed from V and 0 bases from J, the gap between germline ends came to 11 bases. Germline V gives CDR1 LNHNV, CDR2 YYDKDF (reference sequence). The CDR3 DNA is TGTGCCACCAGCAGAGATAAGCGGCAGTACCAAGAGACCCAGTACTTC. Translating it yields CATSRDKRQYQETQYF.

As concerns this clonotype: A read error may explain this, as a much larger clone is one base away. V usage is TRBV9 and J usage is TRBJ2-2; tentative D call: TRBD1 (6 bases). V was shortened by 4 bases and J by 2 bases, with 9 bases between the two germline ends. CDR1 is SGDLS and CDR2 is YYNGEE in the germline V gene. The CDR3 has 14 residues. The CDR3, as DNA: TGTGCCAGCAGCTGGGGACACAACACCGGGGAGCTGTTTTTT. Translating gives CASSWGHNTGELFF.

The rearrangement uses TRBV7-3 and TRBJ2-5, with 8 nucleotides matching TRBD1. The J call could be wrong; TRBJ2-7 is a better fit for the DNA end. The CDR3 has 14 residues. The V gene's germline CDR1 is SGHTA and CDR2 FQGTGA. This CDR3 is CASSDTGGAYEQYF. The CDR3 nucleotides read TGTGCCAGCAGCGATACAGGGGGTGCCTACGAGCAGTACTTC.

This clonotype was seen a few times. The gene calls are TRBV19 and TRBJ2-1; D might be TRBD2 (5 bases). This CDR3 spans 14 amino acids. The V gene's germline CDR1 is LNHDA and CDR2 SQIVND (reference sequence). Trimming removed 3 bases from V and 5 bases from J, with 11 bases in between. CDR3 coding DNA: TGTGCCAGTAGTATGAGGGAAAGTAACAATGAGCAGTTCTTC. Protein sequence: CASSMRESNNEQFF. Full variable domain (rest looked up from reference TRBV19 and TRBJ2-1): DGGITQSPKYLFRKEGQNVTLSCEQNLNHDAMYWYRQDPGQGLRLIYYSQIVNDFQKGDIAEGYSVSREKKESFPLTVTSAQKNPTAFYLCASSMRESNNEQFFGPGTRLTVL.

In its sample, this clonotype was seen a few times. The chain couples TRBV12-5 to TRBJ2-7; TRBD2 agrees at 12 bases. Per germline, CDR1 LGHNT and CDR2 FRNRAP. V lost 5 bases to trimming and J lost 5 bases; unmatched junction nucleotides: 7. This CDR3 has 15 residues. In DNA, the CDR3 is TGTGCTAGTGGTCCCGGACTAGCGGGAAGGGACGAGCAGTACTTC. It is translated as CASGPGLAGRDEQYF.

This clonotype has more than one count but fewer than ten. The chain combines TRBV10-3 with TRBJ2-7; the D gene is possibly TRBD1 (5 bases). Germline CDR1 ENHRY, CDR2 SYGVKD. The germline V and J ends were trimmed by 3 bases and 0 bases, with 6 bases remaining between them. This CDR3 is 13 amino acids long. In DNA form, the CDR3 reads TGTGCCATCAGTGAAGACAGCTCCTACGAGCAGTACTTC. It translates to CAISEDSSYEQYF.

In this sample, this clonotype turned up once. The rearrangement links TRBV12-3 or TRBV12-4 to TRBJ2-5, with D possibly being TRBD2 (5 bases). V was shortened by 3 bases and J by 2 bases, with 13 bases between the two germline ends. CDR3 length: 15 residues. CDR3 DNA: TGTGCCAGCAGTTTTAATCTCAGGACTCAAGAGACCCAGTACTTC. Residues: CASSFNLRTQETQYF.

This clonotype was found a few times. J is TRBJ2-5 and V is TRBV3-1; TRBD2 aligns across 9 bases. The J call is doubtful: the DNA matches TRBJ2-7 better. The germline gives CDR1 LGHDT, CDR2 YNNKEL (reference sequence). The CDR3 has 14 amino acids. CDR3 loop: CASSDASGIYEQYF. The CDR3 DNA follows: TGTGCCAGCAGCGACGCTAGCGGGATATACGAGCAGTACTTC.

CDR3 sequence (DNA): TGTGCCAGCAGTTTTGTAGCGGGAACCACAGATACGCAGTATTTT. Translation gives CASSFVAGTTDTQYF. V is TRBV6-5 and J is TRBJ2-3; 8 positions agree with TRBD2. This CDR3 has 15 residues. Germline V CDR1 and CDR2: MNHEY, SVGAGI. J gave up 2 bases and V 4 bases, and 5 bases lay outside the gene matches.

The rearrangement uses TRBV24-1 and TRBJ2-3; D is uncertain. The V end was cut by 7 bases, the J end by 0 bases, with 7 bases between. Germline V gives CDR1 KGHDR, CDR2 SFDVKD. The length of the CDR3 is 13 residues. The DNA of the CDR3 is TGTGCCACCAGCTTGTCTAGCACAGATACGCAGTATTTT. As protein: CATSLSSTDTQYF.

This clonotype was recorded a few times. The chain uses TRBV15 and TRBJ2-7; no reliable D call. Germline V lookup: CDR1 LNHNV, CDR2 YYDKDF (reference sequence). The germline V and J ends were trimmed by 0 bases and 3 bases, with 6 bases remaining between them. The CDR3 has 13 amino acids. The CDR3 spells CATSRDSRYEQYF. Here the CDR3 DNA reads TGTGCCACCAGCAGAGATTCACGCTACGAGCAGTACTTC. Supplemented by reference TRBV15 and TRBJ2-7, the full variable domain reads DAMVIQNPRYQVTQFGKPVTLSCSQTLNHNVMYWYQQKSSQAPKLLFHYYDKDFNNEADTPDNFQSRRPNTSFCFLDIRSPGLGDTAMYLCATSRDSRYEQYFGPGTRLTVT.

This clonotype was seen more than once but under ten times. Here the CDR3 reads CASSLVTPEETQYF. The CDR3 DNA is TGTGCCAGCAGCTTAGTGACACCTGAAGAGACCCAGTACTTC. The rearrangement joins TRBV11-2 to TRBJ2-5; D is undetermined. The V gene's germline CDR1 is SGHAT and CDR2 FQNNGV. Trimming removed 1 base from V and 3 bases from J, with 9 bases in between. The CDR3 has 14 amino acids.

The rearrangement uses TRBV5-1 and TRBJ1-2, with D unclear. CDR1 is SGHRS and CDR2 is YFSETQ in the germline V gene. The CDR3 sequence is 14 residues long. V lost 0 bases, J lost 1 base, and 7 bases lay in between. DNA for the CDR3: TGCGCCAGCAGCTTGGGTCAGGTTAACTATGGCTACACCTTC. Protein: CASSLGQVNYGYTF.

This clonotype has just a few counts. The chain uses TRBV7-2 and TRBJ1-3; D gene uncertain. Germline V gene lookup returns CDR1 SGHTA and CDR2 FQGNSA. The CDR3 contains 15 residues. The ends were cut back, 4 bases at V and 0 bases at J, with 10 bases in the middle. DNA of the CDR3: TGTGCCAGCAGCTCAACGCCCGGCTCTGGAAACACCATATATTTT. Its protein product is CASSSTPGSGNTIYF.

This chain connects TRBV5-1 to TRBJ2-1, with D perhaps matching TRBD2 (5 bases). V lost 4 bases, J lost 0 bases, and 11 bases lay in between. CDR3 length: 15 amino acids. Germline values: CDR1 SGHRS, CDR2 YFSETQ. The chain's CDR3 is CASSPPGYSYNEQFF. CDR3 nucleotides: TGCGCCAGCAGCCCTCCGGGGTACTCCTACAATGAGCAGTTCTTC.

This clonotype appeared a few times. The V gene is TRBV5-1, the J gene TRBJ2-5; D gene uncertain. Germline CDR1 SGHRS, CDR2 YFSETQ. The ends were cut back, 4 bases at V and 5 bases at J, with 15 bases in the middle. There are 14 residues in the CDR3. The DNA of the CDR3 is TGCGCCAGCAGCCCCATAGTAGTGGGGGAGACCCAGTACTTC. It translates to CASSPIVVGETQYF.

This clonotype was seen only a few times. An end of the junction differs from the germline gene, which may be a read error. V usage is TRBV12-3 or TRBV12-4 and J usage is TRBJ1-5; 9 bases align to TRBD1. This CDR3 region has 15 residues. The CDR3 loop is CASSWETGGKQPQHF. The CDR3 coding sequence is TGTGCCAGCAGTTGGGAAACAGGGGGCAAGCAGCCCCAGCATTTT.

The chain has TRBV10-1 and TRBJ1-1, with TRBD1 as a possible D gene (6 bases). Germline values: CDR1 WNHNN, CDR2 SYGVQD (reference sequence). V was pared by 2 bases and J by 0 bases, with 22 bases between. This CDR3 has 19 amino acids. In DNA form, the CDR3 reads TGCGCCAGCAGTGAGGGGCGACAGGCTGTCGGTAGAGTGAACACTGAAGCTTTCTTT. Translated: CASSEGRQAVGRVNTEAFF.

Worth noting for this clonotype: An end of the junction does not agree with germline; a read error may underlie this. The V call is TRBV12-5, the J call TRBJ2-3; 9 bases are shared with TRBD2. Germline V lookup: CDR1 LGHNT, CDR2 FRNRAP. The CDR3 spans 18 residues. The CDR3 protein is CVSGLAWTSVTPTDTQYF. The DNA of the CDR3 is TGTGTTAGTGGTTTGGCATGGACTAGCGTAACACCCACCGATACGCAGTATTTT. Together with reference TRBV12-5 and TRBJ2-3, the CDR3 gives the full variable domain: DARVTQTPRHKVTEMGQEVTMRCQPILGHNTVFWYRQTMMQGLELLAYFRNRAPLDDSGMPKDRFSAEMPDATLATLKIQPSEPRDSAVYFCVSGLAWTSVTPTDTQYFGPGTRLTVL.

The gene calls are TRBV27 and TRBJ2-2, with a weak D call TRBD1 (5 bases). The CDR3 extends over 13 amino acids. Trimming removed 7 bases at V and 6 bases at J, with 12 bases between. Germline assignment: CDR1 MNHEY and CDR2 SMNVEV (reference sequence). Written as DNA, the CDR3 is TGTGCCAGCACCCCGACCAGGGCCGGGGAGCTGTTTTTT. Translated: CASTPTRAGELFF.

The rearrangement uses TRBV19 and TRBJ2-3; 8 nucleotides agree with TRBD2. Unmatched junction bases numbered 7, after V lost 5 bases and J lost 6 bases. The CDR3 is made up of 14 amino acids. Germline assignment: CDR1 LNHDA and CDR2 SQIVND (reference sequence). CDR3 loop: CASSQGLVTDTQYF. CDR3 nucleotides: TGTGCCAGTAGTCAGGGACTAGTGACGGATACGCAGTATTTT.

This clonotype came up many times. The V and J genes are TRBV7-9 and TRBJ2-1; 10 positions match TRBD2. With V trimmed by 6 bases and J by 5 bases, 4 bases remained unmatched. Germline V gives CDR1 SEHNR, CDR2 FQNEAQ (reference sequence). This CDR3 has 14 residues. In nucleotides, the CDR3 is TGTGCCAGCAGGCCGACTAGCGGGCACAATGAGCAGTTCTTC. Its translation is CASRPTSGHNEQFF.

This clonotype was seen just once. The chain uses TRBV27 and TRBJ1-2, with 12 bases matching TRBD1. This CDR3 region has 16 residues. Germline CDR1 is MNHEY and CDR2 is SMNVEV (reference sequence). Trimming at V came to 5 bases and at J to 4 bases, leaving 8 bases not matched to a gene. The CDR3 DNA reads TGTGCCAGCAGTCCCCATCGGGGACAGGGGGCCTATGGCTACACCTTC. Protein: CASSPHRGQGAYGYTF.

This clonotype was seen a few times. Because the CDR3's place on the DNA is in doubt, the DNA is left out and the CDR3 is given as listed by TCRdb. The CDR3 is CSPAVAEGAYF. The chain carries TRBV20-1 and TRBJ2-3; the table's TRBD2 call for D was not verified on the DNA. The CDR3 sequence runs 11 residues, both termini included. CDR1 DFQATT and CDR2 SNEGSKA come from the germline V gene (reference sequence).

The V call is TRBV6-1, the J call TRBJ2-5, with TRBD1 matching 7 bases. Germline V gene lookup returns CDR1 MNHNS and CDR2 SASEGT. The CDR3 is made up of 14 amino acids. Losses at the gene ends were 0 bases for V and 3 bases for J; bases not matched to a gene: 1. The CDR3 reads CASSEATGKETQYF. As DNA, the CDR3 is TGTGCCAGCAGTGAAGCGACAGGGAAAGAGACCCAGTACTTC.

The genes are TRBV12-3 or TRBV12-4 and TRBJ2-2, with D perhaps given as TRBD1 or TRBD2 (5 bases each). Trimming removed 0 bases at V and 5 bases at J, with 13 bases between. This CDR3 is built from 16 residues. CDR3 coding DNA: TGTGCCAGCAGTTTAGCTCCGGGGTGGGGGACCGGGGAGCTGTTTTTT. Protein product: CASSLAPGWGTGELFF.

The V and J genes are TRBV2 and TRBJ2-1; 7 bases are a match to TRBD2. The trim removed 6 bases at V and 2 bases at J, leaving 7 bases unmatched. This CDR3 comprises 15 residues. Looked up from germline, CDR1 is SNHLY and CDR2 is FYNNEI. Written as DNA, the CDR3 is TGTGCCAGCAGGGAACCCAGCGGGGCCTACAATGAGCAGTTCTTC. Translated: CASREPSGAYNEQFF. The full variable domain, its missing parts supplied by reference TRBV2 and TRBJ2-1, is EPEVTQTPSHQVTQMGQEVILRCVPISNHLYFYWYRQILGQKVEFLVSFYNNEISEKSEIFDDQFSVERPDGSNFTLKIRSTKLEDSAMYFCASREPSGAYNEQFFGPGTRLTVL.